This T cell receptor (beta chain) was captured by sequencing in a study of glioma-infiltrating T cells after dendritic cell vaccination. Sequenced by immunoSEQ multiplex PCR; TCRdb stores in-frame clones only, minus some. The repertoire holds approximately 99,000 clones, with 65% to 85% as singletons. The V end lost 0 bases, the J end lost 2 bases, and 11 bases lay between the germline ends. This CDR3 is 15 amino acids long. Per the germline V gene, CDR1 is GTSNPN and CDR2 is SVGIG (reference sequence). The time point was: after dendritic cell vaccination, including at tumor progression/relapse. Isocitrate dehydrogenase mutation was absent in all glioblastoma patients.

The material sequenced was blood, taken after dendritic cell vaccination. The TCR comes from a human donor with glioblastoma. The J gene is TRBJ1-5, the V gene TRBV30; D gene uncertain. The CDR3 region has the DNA TGTGCCTGGAGTGTTCCCGGACTCCGCAATCAGCCCCAGCATTTT. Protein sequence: CAWSVPGLRNQPQHF.